These 23 T cell receptor beta chains share one sample of origin, sequenced in a study of cytomegalovirus exposure and HLA in healthy donors. The PCR made use of 60 Vbeta and 13 Jbeta primers. Measured with immunoSEQ multiplex PCR; TCRdb has only the in-frame clones, and not every one. The repertoire consists of over 85,000 clones, with roughly four fifths occurring once and the leading ten covering about 5%. The sample consisted of PBMCs. The receptors originated from a man aged 40-55 years in good health and CMV-seropositive.

This chain connects TRBV14 to TRBJ2-7; tentatively, D is TRBD1 (5 bases). V was pared by 6 bases and J by 1 base, with 13 bases between. Germline V CDR1 and CDR2: SGHDN, FVKESK. The CDR3 covers 14 residues. For the CDR3, the DNA is TGTGCCAGCAGTCCTCAGGGAAGATCCTACGAGCAGTACTTC. This encodes CASSPQGRSYEQYF.

The rearrangement uses TRBV10-3 and TRBJ1-2; D uncertain. The CDR3 consists of 12 residues. In germline, CDR1 is ENHRY, CDR2 SYGVKD. The V end lost 10 bases, the J end lost 5 bases, and 14 bases lay between the germline ends. CDR3 DNA: TGTGCCACCCAGTCCGCGGAATATGGCTACACCTTC. Translated: CATQSAEYGYTF.

V gene TRBV5-5 combines with J gene TRBJ2-1; possibly TRBD2 for D (5 bases). Germline-derived CDR1 and CDR2 are SGHKS and YYEKEE (reference sequence). The CDR3 has 11 residues. The V end was cut by 0 bases, the J end by 10 bases, with 5 bases between. CDR3 sequence reads: CASSLAGEQFF. CDR3 sequence (DNA): TGTGCCAGCAGCTTGGCGGGGGAGCAGTTCTTC.

The chain employs TRBV9 and TRBJ2-5; TRBD2 matches at 16 bases. The V gene's germline CDR1 is SGDLS and CDR2 YYNGEE. The CDR3 loop spans 17 amino acids. J gave up 5 bases and V 4 bases, and 8 bases lay outside the gene matches. The CDR3 sequence is CASSLGLAGGQGETQYF. DNA for the CDR3: TGTGCCAGCAGCCTGGGACTAGCGGGGGGGCAGGGTGAGACCCAGTACTTC.

The chain couples TRBV25-1 to TRBJ1-2, with D unresolved. V dropped 6 bases and J dropped 4 bases, with 12 bases sitting between them. Germline V gene data show CDR1 as MGHDK and CDR2 as SYGVNS. CDR3 length: 13 residues. CDR3 protein: CASRQSEGYGYTF. In DNA form, the CDR3 reads TGTGCCAGCAGACAGTCAGAGGGCTATGGCTACACCTTC.

V and J are TRBV18 and TRBJ2-7, with TRBD1 identical over 9 bases. The V segment lost 2 bases and the J segment 0 bases; nucleotides outside the gene matches: 5. Germline assignment: CDR1 KGHSH and CDR2 LQKENI. The CDR3 has 16 residues. The CDR3 region is CASSPSRTGDSYEQYF. CDR3 nucleotide sequence: TGTGCCAGCTCACCATCCCGGACAGGGGACTCCTACGAGCAGTACTTC.

The chain uses TRBV6-1 and TRBJ2-1; tentatively, D is TRBD1 (5 bases). This CDR3 region has 15 residues. Per germline, CDR1 MNHNS and CDR2 SASEGT. V was clipped by 0 bases and J by 7 bases, with 13 bases between them. The CDR3 spells CASSEAILKGNEQFF. Written as DNA, the CDR3 is TGTGCCAGCAGTGAAGCGATCTTAAAGGGGAATGAGCAGTTCTTC.

The rearrangement joins TRBV5-1 to TRBJ2-7; D possibly corresponds to TRBD2 (5 bases). Germline CDR1 is SGHRS and CDR2 is YFSETQ. The CDR3 extends over 14 amino acids. The V and J ends lost 0 bases and 3 bases respectively, with 10 bases between them. CDR3 amino acids: CASSLALAGYEQYF. CDR3 DNA sequence: TGCGCCAGCAGCTTGGCTCTAGCTGGCTACGAGCAGTACTTC.

The table lists this clone with a few counts. The V and J genes are TRBV6-6 and TRBJ1-1; 8 bases are a match to TRBD1. V shed 4 bases, J shed 6 bases, and the junction held 10 bases outside the gene matches. The germline V gene has CDR1 MNHNY and CDR2 SVGAGI (reference sequence). CDR3 length: 15 residues. The CDR3 DNA follows: TGTGCCAGCAGTTCCACCGACAGGGGAAGCGCTGAAGCTTTCTTT. It encodes CASSSTDRGSAEAFF.

The chain uses TRBV25-1 and TRBJ2-1; weak D call: TRBD2 (5 bases). This CDR3 has 12 amino acids. The V gene lost 2 bases and the J gene lost 10 bases, with 9 bases spanning the gap. Germline V gene lookup returns CDR1 MGHDK and CDR2 SYGVNS. As DNA, the CDR3 is TGTGCCAGCAGTGAAGTACGGGGAGAGCAGTTCTTC. It encodes CASSEVRGEQFF.

The rearrangement joins TRBV19 to TRBJ2-7, with 10 bases matching TRBD1. Germline V gives CDR1 LNHDA, CDR2 SQIVND (reference sequence). Unmatched junction bases numbered 6, after V lost 5 bases and J lost 2 bases. This CDR3 comprises 15 residues. The CDR3, as DNA: TGTGCCAGTAGTTCGGACAGGGGGAACGCCTACGAGCAGTACTTC. It codes for CASSSDRGNAYEQYF.

For this clone: A junction boundary mismatches the germline segment, possibly from a read error. The chain has TRBV7-9 and TRBJ2-2, with 7 positions matching TRBD2. Germline V gives CDR1 SEHNR, CDR2 FQNEAQ (reference sequence). This CDR3 is 17 amino acids long. The CDR3 loop reads CSSTTRVLATNTGELFF. CDR3 nucleotides: TGTTCCAGCACCACGAGGGTACTAGCGACGAACACCGGGGAGCTGTTTTTT.

This CDR3 reads CASSSKTGPMNTEAFF. The CDR3 bases are TGCGCCAGCAGCTCGAAGACAGGGCCCATGAACACTGAAGCTTTCTTT. The genes are TRBV5-1 and TRBJ1-1; TRBD1 matches at 7 bases. From germline, CDR1 is SGHRS and CDR2 YFSETQ. The ends lost 3 bases at V and 0 bases at J; junction bases unmatched: 8. This CDR3 is 16 amino acids long.

The chain is built from TRBV30 and TRBJ1-5, with D possibly TRBD1 on 5 matching bases. V lost 1 base to trimming and J lost 4 bases, with 8 bases between them. This CDR3 is 13 amino acids long. Germline V lookup: CDR1 GTSNPN, CDR2 SVGIG (reference sequence). The CDR3 is CAWSGQPNQPQHF. In nucleotides, the CDR3 is TGTGCCTGGAGTGGACAGCCAAATCAGCCCCAGCATTTT.

The rearrangement links TRBV11-2 to TRBJ2-1; 10 bases line up with TRBD2. This CDR3 spans 12 amino acids. Germline-derived CDR1 and CDR2 are SGHAT and FQNNGV. The V gene end was trimmed by 5 bases and the J gene end by 10 bases; junction bases not matched to a gene: 2. The CDR3 region is CASSRSGREQFF. The CDR3 DNA reads as TGTGCCAGCAGCCGTAGCGGGAGGGAGCAGTTCTTC.

This clone was observed a handful of times. The chain carries TRBV5-6 and TRBJ1-5; the D gene is possibly TRBD1 (6 bases). Germline lookup yields CDR1 SGHDT and CDR2 YYEEEE. The CDR3 length is 14 residues. V lost 5 bases to trimming and J lost 1 base, with 10 bases between them. CDR3 amino acids: CASSSGTSNQPQHF. The CDR3 DNA reads as TGTGCCAGCAGTTCCGGGACAAGCAATCAGCCCCAGCATTTT.

V is TRBV19 and J is TRBJ1-2, with TRBD1 as a possible D gene (5 bases). Between the trimmed V and J ends, which lost 5 bases and 7 bases, there was a span of 17 bases. The germline gives CDR1 LNHDA, CDR2 SQIVND (reference sequence). The CDR3 extends over 14 amino acids. The DNA of the CDR3 is TGTGCCAGTAGTGACAGTCTAACCCGACTTGGCTACACCTTC. This translates into CASSDSLTRLGYTF.

This chain uses TRBV10-2 with TRBJ1-5; D gene ambiguous. V was cut by 1 base and J by 5 bases, with 6 bases left in between. The CDR3 spans 13 residues. From germline, CDR1 is WSHSY and CDR2 SAAADI. CDR3 bases: TGCGCCAGCAGTGAGTTCGGAGATCAGCCCCAGCATTTT. Residues: CASSEFGDQPQHF.

The chain uses TRBV5-4 and TRBJ1-1; perhaps TRBD1 as D (5 bases). Germline V CDR1 and CDR2: SGHNT, YYREEE (reference sequence). Trimming stripped 3 bases from V and 1 base from J, with 7 bases between. This CDR3 is built from 13 residues. CDR3 coding DNA: TGTGCCAGCAGCTGGGGCGGGAACACTGAAGCTTTCTTT. Translated: CASSWGGNTEAFF.

The CDR3, as DNA: TGCGCCAGCAGTGACACAGGGTCAATCCCTGAAGCTTTCTTT. This translates into CASSDTGSIPEAFF. This chain connects TRBV5-1 to TRBJ1-1, with TRBD1 as a possible D gene (6 bases). The CDR3 length is 14 residues. With 5 bases removed from V and 6 bases from J, the gap between germline ends came to 17 bases. Germline CDR1 reads SGHRS; CDR2 reads YFSETQ.

Concerning this clone: This sample includes further DNA sequences coding for the same CDR3. This chain uses TRBV7-9 with TRBJ1-2; TRBD1 matches at 7 bases. The CDR3 is 13 residues long. From germline, CDR1 is SEHNR and CDR2 FQNEAQ (reference sequence). V was pared by 5 bases and J by 5 bases, with 5 bases of the junction left unmatched. CDR3 nucleotides: TGTGCCAGCAGCCCAGGGACAGCTTATGGCTACACCTTC. This encodes CASSPGTAYGYTF.

CDR3 sequence: CASSTPQSGEQFF. CDR3 coding DNA: TGTGCCAGCAGTACCCCCCAATCCGGTGAGCAGTTCTTC. The rearrangement links TRBV27 to TRBJ2-1; D remains unclear. Trimming pared 5 bases from V and 9 bases from J, leaving 14 bases between. This CDR3 is built from 13 residues. Germline V gene sequence: CDR1 MNHEY, CDR2 SMNVEV (reference sequence).

The rearrangement joins TRBV19 to TRBJ2-1, with 10 bases that match TRBD1. This CDR3 spans 16 amino acids. Germline CDR1 and CDR2: LNHDA and SQIVND (reference sequence). Trimming cost V 4 bases and J 8 bases; bases outside gene matches: 11. The CDR3 reads CASSRQGAQGGYEQFF. In DNA form, the CDR3 reads TGTGCCAGTAGTAGACAGGGGGCCCAAGGGGGCTATGAGCAGTTCTTC.